This T cell receptor beta chain was identified in a study of T-cell reconstitution after alpha-beta-depleted transplantation in children. This clonotype turned up a few times. J lost 7 bases, V lost 1 base, and 8 bases had no gene match. The CDR3 has 15 residues. Germline V lookup: CDR1 DFQATT, CDR2 SNEGSKA (reference sequence). A library of TCRbeta sequences, prepared with unique molecular identifiers, was generated. TCRdb used MiXCR to reprocess the PCR reads, holding one entry per CDR3 protein. The repertoire holds 500,000 to 600,000 distinct CDR3 sequences, with less than 35% as singletons. The chain combines TRBV20-1 with TRBJ2-4, with 9 bases aligning to TRBD2. The sequencing here drew on PBMCs from the stem cell graft donor, taken from the stem cell graft. The origin of this receptor is a human donor who donated a stem cell graft to a child with aplastic anemia. CDR3 sequence: CSARGGREGQNIQYF. The DNA for the CDR3 is TGCAGTGCTAGAGGGGGGCGGGAGGGCCAGAACATTCAGTACTTC.